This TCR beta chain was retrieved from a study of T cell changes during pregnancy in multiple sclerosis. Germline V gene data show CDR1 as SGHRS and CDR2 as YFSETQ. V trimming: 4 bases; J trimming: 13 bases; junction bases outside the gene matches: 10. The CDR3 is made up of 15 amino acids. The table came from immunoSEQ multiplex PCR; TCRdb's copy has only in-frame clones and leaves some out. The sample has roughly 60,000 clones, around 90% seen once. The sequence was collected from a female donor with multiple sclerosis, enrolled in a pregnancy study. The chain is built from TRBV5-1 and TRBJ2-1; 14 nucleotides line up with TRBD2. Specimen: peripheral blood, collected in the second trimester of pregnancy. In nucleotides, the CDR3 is TGCGCCAGCAGCCCGGGACTAGCGGGAGTTGATGGTCAGTTCTTC. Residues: CASSPGLAGVDGQFF.